These 10 T cell receptor beta chains originate from one sample sequenced in a study of T cell repertoires in cytomegalovirus infection. MiXCR, applied by TCRdb to the reads, yields one record per CDR3 protein. Among about 830,000 distinct CDR3 sequences, 32% were seen once, and the ten largest hold under 15%. Their target antigens are unknown. Sequenced here: cultured CD8+ T cells from PBMCs, sampled from culture after CMV antigen stimulation. Source of these receptors: a human donor in good health (CMV status not recorded). Some clones in this sample may be carry-over from other donors' samples.

The chain carries TRBV5-4 and TRBJ1-2, with D maybe TRBD1 (5 bases). The CDR3 runs 13 residues. CDR1 and CDR2 from the germline V gene are SGHNT and YYREEE (reference sequence). V was clipped by 4 bases and J by 7 bases, with 14 bases between them. The CDR3 sequence is CASSPGRGGGYTF. CDR3 nucleotides: TGTGCCAGCAGCCCCGGGAGGGGAGGTGGCTACACCTTC.

This clonotype was counted between two and nine times. The rearrangement links TRBV15 to TRBJ2-2; a possible D gene is TRBD2 (7 bases). Trimming removed 2 bases at V and 4 bases at J, with 11 bases between. Germline CDR1 and CDR2: LNHNV and YYDKDF (reference sequence). The CDR3 totals 15 residues. The CDR3 region has the DNA TGTGCCACCAGCAGATACAGGGAGGGCACCGGGGAGCTGTTTTTT. Translated: CATSRYREGTGELFF.

This clonotype was detected ten times or more. The J gene is TRBJ2-1, the V gene TRBV7-3, with D uncertain. The CDR3 loop spans 14 amino acids. V lost 7 bases, J lost 0 bases, and 10 bases lay in between. The V gene's germline CDR1 is SGHTA and CDR2 FQGTGA. CDR3 DNA: TGTGCCAGCAAAGTAGAGAGCTCCTACAATGAGCAGTTCTTC. Translated, it gives CASKVESSYNEQFF.

The chain recombines TRBV29-1 with TRBJ1-1; D perhaps matches TRBD1 (5 bases). V lost 6 bases, J lost 1 base, and 12 bases lay in between. This CDR3 has 13 amino acids. Per the germline V gene, CDR1 is SQVTM and CDR2 is ANQGSEA. CDR3 region: CSVPRARNTEAFF. CDR3 nucleotide sequence: TGCAGCGTCCCCAGGGCACGGAACACTGAAGCTTTCTTT.

This clonotype was seen a handful of times. The rearrangement uses TRBV7-9 and TRBJ2-2; 7 bases map to TRBD1. Trimming at V came to 7 bases and at J to 0 bases, leaving 8 bases not matched to a gene. CDR1 and CDR2 from the germline V gene are SEHNR and FQNEAQ (reference sequence). The CDR3 contains 16 residues. CDR3 sequence: CASTYPGTANTGELFF. Written as DNA, the CDR3 is TGTGCCAGCACCTACCCGGGGACAGCGAACACCGGGGAGCTGTTTTTT.

This clonotype was detected only a few times. The chain is built from TRBV7-6 and TRBJ2-7; possibly TRBD2 for D (5 bases). This CDR3 has 12 residues. Germline V gene data show CDR1 as SGHVS and CDR2 as FNYEAQ. V was shortened by 5 bases and J by 6 bases, with 11 bases between the two germline ends. CDR3: CASSPFGSEQYF. Here the CDR3 DNA reads TGTGCCAGCAGCCCTTTTGGGAGCGAGCAGTACTTC.

This clonotype was counted between two and nine times. The genes are TRBV7-9 and TRBJ1-2; D unresolved. This CDR3 region has 15 residues. V gave up 1 base and J gave up 7 bases, with 16 bases separating them. Germline lookup yields CDR1 SEHNR and CDR2 FQNEAQ (reference sequence). Written as DNA, the CDR3 is TGTGCCAGCAGCTTAGTTTATTTAAGGGATATTGGCTACACCTTC. Translating gives CASSLVYLRDIGYTF.

CDR3 DNA: TGTGCCACCAGCACCCGGCGGGCAAAGGAGGGCTACACCTTC. It yields the protein CATSTRRAKEGYTF. This chain connects TRBV15 to TRBJ1-2; no reliable D call. This CDR3 has 14 amino acids. The germline V and J ends were trimmed by 4 bases and 8 bases, with 17 bases remaining between them. Germline loops: CDR1 LNHNV, CDR2 YYDKDF (reference sequence).

This clonotype was counted a single time. The chain has TRBV15 and TRBJ2-1; D not certain. This CDR3 has 18 residues. In germline, CDR1 is LNHNV, CDR2 YYDKDF (reference sequence). V gave up 0 bases and J gave up 0 bases, with 15 bases separating them. The CDR3 nucleotides are TGTGCCACCAGCAGAGAAGCCCAGGACGCCAGCTCCTACAATGAGCAGTTCTTC. Translation gives CATSREAQDASSYNEQFF.

V is TRBV12-3 or TRBV12-4 and J is TRBJ2-2; D not certain. CDR3 length: 10 residues. Trimming removed 9 bases at V and 10 bases at J, with 9 bases between. DNA for the CDR3: TGTGCCAGTGGTCCTCCGGAGCTGTTTTTT. This gives the protein CASGPPELFF.